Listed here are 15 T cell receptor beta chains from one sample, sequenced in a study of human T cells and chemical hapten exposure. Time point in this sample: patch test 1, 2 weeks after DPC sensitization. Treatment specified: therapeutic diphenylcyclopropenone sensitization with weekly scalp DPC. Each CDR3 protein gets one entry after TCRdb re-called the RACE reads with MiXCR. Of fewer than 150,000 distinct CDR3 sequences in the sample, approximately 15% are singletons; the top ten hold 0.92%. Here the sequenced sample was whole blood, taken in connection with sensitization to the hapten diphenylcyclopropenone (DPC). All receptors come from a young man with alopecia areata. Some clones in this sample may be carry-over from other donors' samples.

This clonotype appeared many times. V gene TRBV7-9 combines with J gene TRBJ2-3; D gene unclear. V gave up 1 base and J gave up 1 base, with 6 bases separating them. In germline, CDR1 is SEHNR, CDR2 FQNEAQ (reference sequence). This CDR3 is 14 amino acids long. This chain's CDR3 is CASSLVPGTDTQYF. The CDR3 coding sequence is TGTGCCAGCAGCTTAGTCCCAGGCACAGATACGCAGTATTTT. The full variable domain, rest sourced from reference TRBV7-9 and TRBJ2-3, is DTGVSQNPRHKITKRGQNVTFRCDPISEHNRLYWYRQTLGQGPEFLTYFQNEAQLEKSRLLSDRFSAERPKGSFSTLEIQRTEQGDSAMYLCASSLVPGTDTQYFGPGTRLTVL.

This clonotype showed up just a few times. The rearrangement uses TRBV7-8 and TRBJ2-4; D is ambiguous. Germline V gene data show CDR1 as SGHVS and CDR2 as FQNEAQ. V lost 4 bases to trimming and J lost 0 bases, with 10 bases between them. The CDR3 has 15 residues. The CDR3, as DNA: TGTGCCAGCAGCTATGAACGGCTAGCCAAAAACATTCAGTACTTC. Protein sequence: CASSYERLAKNIQYF.

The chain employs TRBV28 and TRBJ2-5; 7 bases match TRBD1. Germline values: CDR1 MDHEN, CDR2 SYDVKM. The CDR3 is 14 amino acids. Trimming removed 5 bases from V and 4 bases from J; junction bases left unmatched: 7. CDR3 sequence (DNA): TGTGCCAGCAGTGCGGACAGGCCCGTAGAGACCCAGTACTTC. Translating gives CASSADRPVETQYF.

This CDR3 is CASSSPKDQETQYF. The CDR3 region has the DNA TGTGCCAGCAGTTCCCCGAAGGACCAAGAGACCCAGTACTTC. The genes are TRBV11-2 and TRBJ2-5; D unresolved. The germline gives CDR1 SGHAT, CDR2 FQNNGV. The V end was cut by 6 bases, the J end by 0 bases, with 11 bases between. The length of the CDR3 is 14 residues.

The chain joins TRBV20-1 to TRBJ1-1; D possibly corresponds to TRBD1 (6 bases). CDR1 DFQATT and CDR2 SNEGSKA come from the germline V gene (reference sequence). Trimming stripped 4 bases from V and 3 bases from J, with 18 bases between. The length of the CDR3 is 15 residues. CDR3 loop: CSAKKAPGEYTEAFF. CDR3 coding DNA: TGCAGTGCTAAAAAAGCCCCAGGGGAGTACACTGAAGCTTTCTTT.

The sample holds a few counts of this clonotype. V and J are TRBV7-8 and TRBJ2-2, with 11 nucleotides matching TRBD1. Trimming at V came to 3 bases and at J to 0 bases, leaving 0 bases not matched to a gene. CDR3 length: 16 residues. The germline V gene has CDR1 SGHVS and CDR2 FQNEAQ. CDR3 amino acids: CASSLGQGANTGELFF. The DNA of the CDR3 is TGTGCCAGCAGCTTGGGACAGGGGGCGAACACCGGGGAGCTGTTTTTT. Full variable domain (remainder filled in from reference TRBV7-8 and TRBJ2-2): GAGVSQSPRYKVAKRGQDVALRCDPISGHVSLFWYQQALGQGPEFLTYFQNEAQLDKSGLPSDRFFAERPEGSVSTLKIQRTQQEDSAVYLCASSLGQGANTGELFFGEGSRLTVL.

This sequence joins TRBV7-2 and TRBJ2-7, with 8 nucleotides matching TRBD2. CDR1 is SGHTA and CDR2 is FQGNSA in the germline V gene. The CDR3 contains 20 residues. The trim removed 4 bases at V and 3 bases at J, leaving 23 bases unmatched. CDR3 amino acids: CASSSQPRSAGLGAGYEQYV. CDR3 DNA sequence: TGTGCCAGCAGCTCCCAGCCAAGATCCGCGGGACTAGGTGCGGGCTACGAGCAGTACGTC.

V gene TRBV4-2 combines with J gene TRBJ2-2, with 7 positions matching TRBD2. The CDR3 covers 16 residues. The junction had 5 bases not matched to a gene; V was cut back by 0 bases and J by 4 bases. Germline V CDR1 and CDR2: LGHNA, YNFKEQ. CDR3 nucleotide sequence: TGTGCCAGCAGCCAAGAAAGGACTAGGCCCACCGGGGAGCTGTTTTTT. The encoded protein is CASSQERTRPTGELFF.

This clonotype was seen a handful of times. The CDR3 nucleotides read TGCAGCGTTGAATGGGGAAGGGACGAGCAGTTCTTC. Its protein is CSVEWGRDEQFF. The chain employs TRBV29-1 and TRBJ2-1; D assignment may be TRBD1 or TRBD2 (5 bases each). The V end lost 2 bases, the J end lost 10 bases, and 12 bases lay between the germline ends. Germline V CDR1 and CDR2: SQVTM, ANQGSEA. The CDR3 length is 12 residues.

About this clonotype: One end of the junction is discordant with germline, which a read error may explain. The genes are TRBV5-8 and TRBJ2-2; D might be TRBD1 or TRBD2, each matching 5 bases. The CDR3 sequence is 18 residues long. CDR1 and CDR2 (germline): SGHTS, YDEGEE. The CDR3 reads CASSYPGRTFANTEELFF. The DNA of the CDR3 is TGTGCCAGCAGCTATCCGGGACGGACATTCGCGAACACCGAGGAGCTGTTTTTT.

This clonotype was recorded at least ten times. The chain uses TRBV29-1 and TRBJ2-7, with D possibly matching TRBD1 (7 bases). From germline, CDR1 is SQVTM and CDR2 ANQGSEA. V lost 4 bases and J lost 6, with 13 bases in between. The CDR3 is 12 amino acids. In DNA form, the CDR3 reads TGCAGCGTTGCCCAGGGGGGTGGCGAGCAGTACGTC. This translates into CSVAQGGGEQYV.

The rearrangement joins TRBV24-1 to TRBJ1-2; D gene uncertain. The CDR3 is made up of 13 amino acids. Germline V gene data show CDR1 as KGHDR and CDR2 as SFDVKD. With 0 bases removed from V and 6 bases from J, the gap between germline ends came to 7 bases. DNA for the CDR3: TGTGCCACCAGTGATTTGAGAGAGAATGGCTACACCTTC. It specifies CATSDLRENGYTF.

The CDR3 loop is CASSIGQGGEAQHF. As DNA, the CDR3 is TGTGCCAGCAGTATCGGACAGGGCGGCGAAGCCCAGCATTTT. The chain carries TRBV2 and TRBJ1-5; 8 bases are shared with TRBD1. CDR3 size: 14 residues. Germline trimming cut 5 bases from V and 11 bases from J; bases unmatched to any gene: 11. Germline V gene sequence: CDR1 SNHLY, CDR2 FYNNEI.

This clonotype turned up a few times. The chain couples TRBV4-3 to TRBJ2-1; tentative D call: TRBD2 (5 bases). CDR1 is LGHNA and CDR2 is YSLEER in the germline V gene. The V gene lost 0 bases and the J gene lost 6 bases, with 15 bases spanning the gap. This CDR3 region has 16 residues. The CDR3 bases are TGCGCCAGCAGCCAAGAGCCGGGGTTGATGTTCAATGAGCAGTTCTTC. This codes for CASSQEPGLMFNEQFF.

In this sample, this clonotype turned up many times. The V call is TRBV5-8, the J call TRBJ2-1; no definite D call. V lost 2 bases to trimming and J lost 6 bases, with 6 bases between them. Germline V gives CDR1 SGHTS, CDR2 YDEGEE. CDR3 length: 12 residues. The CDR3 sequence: CASSFVGNEQFF. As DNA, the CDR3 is TGTGCCAGCAGCTTTGTGGGCAATGAGCAGTTCTTC.